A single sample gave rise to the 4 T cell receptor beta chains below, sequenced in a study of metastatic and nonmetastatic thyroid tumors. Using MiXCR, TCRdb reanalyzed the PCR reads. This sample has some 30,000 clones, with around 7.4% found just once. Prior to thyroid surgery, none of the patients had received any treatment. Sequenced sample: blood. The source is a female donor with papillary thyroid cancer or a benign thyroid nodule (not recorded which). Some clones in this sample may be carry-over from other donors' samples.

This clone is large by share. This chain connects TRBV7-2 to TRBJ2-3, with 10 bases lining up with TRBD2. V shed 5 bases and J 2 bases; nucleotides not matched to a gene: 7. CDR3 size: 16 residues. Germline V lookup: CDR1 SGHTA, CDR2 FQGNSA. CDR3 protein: CASSLQAGGVTDTQYF. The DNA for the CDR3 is TGTGCCAGCAGCCTCCAAGCGGGAGGGGTCACAGATACGCAGTATTTT.

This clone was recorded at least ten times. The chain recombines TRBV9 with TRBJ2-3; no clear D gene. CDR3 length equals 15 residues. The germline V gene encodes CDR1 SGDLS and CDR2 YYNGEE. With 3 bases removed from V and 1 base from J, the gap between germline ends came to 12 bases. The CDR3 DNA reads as TGTGCCAGCAGCGACCGACACGCCGGCACAGATACGCAGTATTTT. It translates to CASSDRHAGTDTQYF.

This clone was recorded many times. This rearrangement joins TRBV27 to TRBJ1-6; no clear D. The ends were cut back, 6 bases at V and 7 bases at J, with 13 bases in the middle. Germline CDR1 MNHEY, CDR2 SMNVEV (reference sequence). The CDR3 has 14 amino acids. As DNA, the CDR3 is TGTGCCAGCAGCTACGGGCACCAAAATTCACCCCTCCACTTT. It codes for CASSYGHQNSPLHF.

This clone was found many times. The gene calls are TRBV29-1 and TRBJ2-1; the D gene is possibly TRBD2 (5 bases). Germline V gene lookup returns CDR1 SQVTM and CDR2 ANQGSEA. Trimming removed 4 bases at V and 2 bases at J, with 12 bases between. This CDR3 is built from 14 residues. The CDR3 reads CSVGSGNTYNEQFF. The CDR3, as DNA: TGCAGCGTTGGTTCGGGAAATACCTACAATGAGCAGTTCTTC.